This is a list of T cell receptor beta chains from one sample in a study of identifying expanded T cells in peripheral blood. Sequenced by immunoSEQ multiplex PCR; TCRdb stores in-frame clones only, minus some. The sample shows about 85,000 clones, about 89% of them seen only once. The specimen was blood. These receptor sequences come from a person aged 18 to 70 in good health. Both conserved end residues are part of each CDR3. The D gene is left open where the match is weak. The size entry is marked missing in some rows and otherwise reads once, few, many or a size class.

CDR3nt: TGCAGTGCTACTGGCGGAAGGGAACTGTTTTTT
CDR3aa: CSATGGRELFF
d_gene: -
v_gene: TRBV20-1
j_gene: TRBJ1-4
abundance: -

CDR3nt: TGTGCCAGCAGCGGATTTAGCGGGAGGGCTGGAACCGGGGAGCTGTTTTTT
CDR3aa: CASSGFSGRAGTGELFF
d_gene: TRBD2
v_gene: TRBV9
j_gene: TRBJ2-2
abundance: -

CDR3nt: TGTGCCAGCAGCTTAGCTTCAGGGGGCGGGTGGGGAGACATTCAGTACTTC
CDR3aa: CASSLASGGGWGDIQYF
d_gene: TRBD1
v_gene: TRBV7-2
j_gene: TRBJ2-4
abundance: once

CDR3nt: TGTGCCAGCAGCCTCACTAGCGGGAGCGTAGATACGCAGTATTTT
CDR3aa: CASSLTSGSVDTQYF
d_gene: TRBD2
v_gene: TRBV5-6
j_gene: TRBJ2-3
abundance: -

CDR3nt: TGCGCCAGCAGCTTGGAAGGTGGCGGGAGGTGGAACATTCAGTACTTC
CDR3aa: CASSLEGGGRWNIQYF
d_gene: TRBD2
v_gene: TRBV5-1
j_gene: TRBJ2-4
abundance: -

CDR3nt: TGTGCCAGCAGCTTAGTGGCGGGTAAGAGCTCCTACGAGCAGTACTTC
CDR3aa: CASSLVAGKSSYEQYF
d_gene: -
v_gene: TRBV7-6
j_gene: TRBJ2-7
abundance: few

CDR3nt: TGTGCCAGCAGCATACAGGGGGTCTCTGAAGCTTTCTTT
CDR3aa: CASSIQGVSEAFF
d_gene: TRBD1
v_gene: TRBV13
j_gene: TRBJ1-1
abundance: -

CDR3nt: TGTGCCAGCAGCCTTAGCGGGGTTAACACCGGGGAGCTGTTTTTT
CDR3aa: CASSLSGVNTGELFF
d_gene: TRBD2
v_gene: TRBV2
j_gene: TRBJ2-2
abundance: -

CDR3nt: TGTGCCAGTAGACAAAGGGGGGTATCTAGCACAGATACGCAGTATTTT
CDR3aa: CASRQRGVSSTDTQYF
d_gene: -
v_gene: TRBV19
j_gene: TRBJ2-3
abundance: -

CDR3nt: TGCGCCAGCAGCCAAGTGACTAGCGGGAGTTACGAGCAGTACTTC
CDR3aa: CASSQVTSGSYEQYF
d_gene: TRBD2
v_gene: TRBV4-1
j_gene: TRBJ2-7
abundance: once

CDR3nt: TGTGCCACCAGCAGAGATAGACAGGGAGTCTACGAGCAGTACTTC
CDR3aa: CATSRDRQGVYEQYF
d_gene: TRBD1
v_gene: TRBV15
j_gene: TRBJ2-7
abundance: -

CDR3nt: TGTGCCAGCAGTTTCAGCGGGAGCTACAACTACGAGCAGTACTTC
CDR3aa: CASSFSGSYNYEQYF
d_gene: TRBD2
v_gene: TRBV27
j_gene: TRBJ2-7
abundance: -

CDR3nt: TGCGCCAGCAGCTTGGCCCCAACAGATACGCAGTATTTT
CDR3aa: CASSLAPTDTQYF
d_gene: -
v_gene: TRBV5-4
j_gene: TRBJ2-3
abundance: -

CDR3nt: TGTGCCAGCAACCCCCAGGGGATGAACACTGAAGCTTTCTTT
CDR3aa: CASNPQGMNTEAFF
d_gene: -
v_gene: TRBV7-8
j_gene: TRBJ1-1
abundance: -

CDR3nt: TGTGCCAGCAGCCAAGTAAACTATGGCTACACCTTC
CDR3aa: CASSQVNYGYTF
d_gene: -
v_gene: TRBV11-2
j_gene: TRBJ1-2
abundance: -

CDR3nt: TGTGCCAGCAGTTTATACCCGGTGAGGGAGGAGCAGTACTTC
CDR3aa: CASSLYPVREEQYF
d_gene: -
v_gene: TRBV28
j_gene: TRBJ2-7
abundance: -

CDR3nt: TGTGCCAGTAGTATAGGGCTCACAGATACGCAGTATTTT
CDR3aa: CASSIGLTDTQYF
d_gene: -
v_gene: TRBV19
j_gene: TRBJ2-3
abundance: -

CDR3nt: TGCGCCAGCCCGGCACCACTTGACCGCGGCCTCAATCAGCCCCAGCATTTT
CDR3aa: CASPAPLDRGLNQPQHF
d_gene: -
v_gene: TRBV10-1
j_gene: TRBJ1-5
abundance: -

CDR3nt: TGTGCCAGCAGCGCGCCTTATTCCGAGCAGTACTTC
CDR3aa: CASSAPYSEQYF
d_gene: -
v_gene: TRBV7-6
j_gene: TRBJ2-7
abundance: -

CDR3nt: TGCAGCGTTGAATACGTACCGACAGATACGCAGTATTTT
CDR3aa: CSVEYVPTDTQYF
d_gene: -
v_gene: TRBV29-1
j_gene: TRBJ2-3
abundance: -

CDR3nt: TGCGCCAGCAGCTTGGACGGGGTACCCCGCACAGATACGCAGTATTTT
CDR3aa: CASSLDGVPRTDTQYF
d_gene: -
v_gene: TRBV5-1
j_gene: TRBJ2-3
abundance: -

CDR3nt: TGCGCCAGCAGCGGACAGGGGGCCTCCTATGGCTACACCTTC
CDR3aa: CASSGQGASYGYTF
d_gene: TRBD1
v_gene: TRBV5-1
j_gene: TRBJ1-2
abundance: few

CDR3nt: TGTGCCAGCAGCTTACAGGGTGGAGGGTCGGGCACTGAAGCTTTCTTT
CDR3aa: CASSLQGGGSGTEAFF
d_gene: -
v_gene: TRBV7-2
j_gene: TRBJ1-1
abundance: -

CDR3nt: TGTGCCAGCAGCACCAGTCAGCCCCAGCATTTT
CDR3aa: CASSTSQPQHF
d_gene: -
v_gene: TRBV28
j_gene: TRBJ1-5
abundance: -

CDR3nt: TGTGCCAGCAGCTTACTCTCCATTGAGCAGTTCTTC
CDR3aa: CASSLLSIEQFF
d_gene: -
v_gene: TRBV7-2
j_gene: TRBJ2-1
abundance: -

CDR3nt: TGTGCCAGCAGTCAAGCCCGGGACAGGTACGTTTTCTACGAGCAGTACTTC
CDR3aa: CASSQARDRYVFYEQYF
d_gene: TRBD1
v_gene: TRBV6-1
j_gene: TRBJ2-7
abundance: -

CDR3nt: TGTGCCAATAGTATGGCGCAGGGTAACGTTGGGGAGCTGTTTTTT
CDR3aa: CANSMAQGNVGELFF
d_gene: -
v_gene: TRBV19
j_gene: TRBJ2-2
abundance: -

CDR3nt: TGTGCCAGCCGCTTGGACAGTGCAACTAATGAAAAACTGTTTTTT
CDR3aa: CASRLDSATNEKLFF
d_gene: -
v_gene: TRBV7-2
j_gene: TRBJ1-4
abundance: -

CDR3nt: TGTGCCAGCAGCTTGGGTGGGCCAGGGTTTAACACCGGGGAGCTGTTTTTT
CDR3aa: CASSLGGPGFNTGELFF
d_gene: -
v_gene: TRBV5-4
j_gene: TRBJ2-2
abundance: -

CDR3nt: TGCAGCGTTTGGGGCATTCGAAACATTCAGTACTTC
CDR3aa: CSVWGIRNIQYF
d_gene: -
v_gene: TRBV29-1
j_gene: TRBJ2-4
abundance: -

CDR3nt: TGTGCCAGCAGCTTAACAGTGGGGCAGACTTCATCAGAGCAGTACTTC
CDR3aa: CASSLTVGQTSSEQYF
d_gene: -
v_gene: TRBV7-3
j_gene: TRBJ2-7
abundance: -

CDR3nt: TGTGCCAGCAGCCCCGTATGGTTGCCTACTGAGCAGTTCTTC
CDR3aa: CASSPVWLPTEQFF
d_gene: -
v_gene: TRBV9
j_gene: TRBJ2-1
abundance: once

CDR3nt: TGTGCCAGCAGGAGGATGCAAAATAGCAATCAGCCCCAGCATTTT
CDR3aa: CASRRMQNSNQPQHF
d_gene: -
v_gene: TRBV2
j_gene: TRBJ1-5
abundance: once

CDR3nt: TGCGCCAGCAGCTCCCTCGTCCAAGAGACCCAGTACTTC
CDR3aa: CASSSLVQETQYF
d_gene: -
v_gene: TRBV4-3
j_gene: TRBJ2-5
abundance: -

CDR3nt: TGTGCCATCCACCCGTGGGGGGGTAGCGGCACTGAAGCTTTCTTT
CDR3aa: CAIHPWGGSGTEAFF
d_gene: -
v_gene: TRBV10-3
j_gene: TRBJ1-1
abundance: -

CDR3nt: TGTGCCAGTAGTATAGACCCGACCACAGGGCGCTATGGCTACACCTTC
CDR3aa: CASSIDPTTGRYGYTF
d_gene: -
v_gene: TRBV19
j_gene: TRBJ1-2
abundance: -

CDR3nt: TGTGCCAGCAGCCGTGGGACATTCTACAATGAGCAGTTCTTC
CDR3aa: CASSRGTFYNEQFF
d_gene: -
v_gene: TRBV11-2
j_gene: TRBJ2-1
abundance: -

CDR3nt: TGCGCCAGCAGCTTGGGGGGAAGAGAGAATTCACCCCTCCACTTT
CDR3aa: CASSLGGRENSPLHF
d_gene: -
v_gene: TRBV5-1
j_gene: TRBJ1-6
abundance: -